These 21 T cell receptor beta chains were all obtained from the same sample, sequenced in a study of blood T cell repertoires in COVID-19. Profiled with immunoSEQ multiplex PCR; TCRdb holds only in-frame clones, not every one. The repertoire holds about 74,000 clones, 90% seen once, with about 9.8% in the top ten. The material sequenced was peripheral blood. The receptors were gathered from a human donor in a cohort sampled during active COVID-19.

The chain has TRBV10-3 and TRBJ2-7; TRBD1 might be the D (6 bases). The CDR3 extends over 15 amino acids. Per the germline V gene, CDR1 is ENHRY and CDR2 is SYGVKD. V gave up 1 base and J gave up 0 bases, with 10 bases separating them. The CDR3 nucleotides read TGTGCCATCAGTGAGTTTACAGGGAGCTCCTACGAGCAGTACTTC. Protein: CAISEFTGSSYEQYF.

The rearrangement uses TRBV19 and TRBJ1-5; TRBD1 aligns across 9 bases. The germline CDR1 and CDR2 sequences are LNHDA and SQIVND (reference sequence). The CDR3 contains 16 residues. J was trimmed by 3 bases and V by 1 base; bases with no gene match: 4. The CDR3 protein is CASSIARTGVNQPQHF. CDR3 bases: TGTGCCAGTAGTATAGCACGGACAGGGGTCAATCAGCCCCAGCATTTT.

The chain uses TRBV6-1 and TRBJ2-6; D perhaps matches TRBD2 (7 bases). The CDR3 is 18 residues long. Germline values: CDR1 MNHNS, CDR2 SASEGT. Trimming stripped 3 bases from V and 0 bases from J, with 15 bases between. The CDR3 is CASSEGGLISSGANVLTF. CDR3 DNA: TGTGCCAGCAGTGAGGGGGGGCTCATTTCCTCTGGGGCCAACGTCCTGACTTTC.

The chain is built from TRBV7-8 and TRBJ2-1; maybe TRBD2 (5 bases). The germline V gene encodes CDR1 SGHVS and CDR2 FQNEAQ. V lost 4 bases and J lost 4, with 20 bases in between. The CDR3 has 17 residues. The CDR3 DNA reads TGTGCCAGCAGCTGGACCCCGGTTGCGGGCAATTACAATGAGCAGTTCTTC. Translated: CASSWTPVAGNYNEQFF.

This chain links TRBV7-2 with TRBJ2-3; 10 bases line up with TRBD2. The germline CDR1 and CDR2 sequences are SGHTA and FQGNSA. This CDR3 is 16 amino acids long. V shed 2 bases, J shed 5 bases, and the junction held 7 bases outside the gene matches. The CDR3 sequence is CASSLWSSGGVDTQYF. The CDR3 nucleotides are TGTGCCAGCAGCTTATGGTCTAGCGGGGGAGTAGATACGCAGTATTTT. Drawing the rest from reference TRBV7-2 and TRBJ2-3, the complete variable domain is GAGVSQSPSNKVTEKGKDVELRCDPISGHTALYWYRQSLGQGLEFLIYFQGNSAPDKSGLPSDRFSAERTGGSVSTLTIQRTQQEDSAVYLCASSLWSSGGVDTQYFGPGTRLTVL.

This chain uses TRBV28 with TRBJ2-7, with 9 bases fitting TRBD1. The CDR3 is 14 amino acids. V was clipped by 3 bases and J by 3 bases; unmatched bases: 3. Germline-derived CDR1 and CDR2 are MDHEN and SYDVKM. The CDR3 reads CASSFTGGYYEQYF. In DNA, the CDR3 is TGTGCCAGCAGTTTCACAGGGGGCTACTACGAGCAGTACTTC.

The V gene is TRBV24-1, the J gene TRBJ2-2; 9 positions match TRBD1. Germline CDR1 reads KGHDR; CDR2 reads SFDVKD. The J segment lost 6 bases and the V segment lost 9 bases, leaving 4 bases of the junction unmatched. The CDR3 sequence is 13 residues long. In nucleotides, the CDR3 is TGTGCCACCCAGGACAGGGGACCCGGGGAGCTGTTTTTT. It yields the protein CATQDRGPGELFF.

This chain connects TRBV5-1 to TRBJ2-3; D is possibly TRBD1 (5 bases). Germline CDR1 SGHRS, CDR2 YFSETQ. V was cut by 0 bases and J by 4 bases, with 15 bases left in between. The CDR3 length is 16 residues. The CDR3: CASSLAAAGPADTQYF. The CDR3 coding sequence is TGCGCCAGCAGCTTGGCGGCGGCAGGGCCAGCAGATACGCAGTATTTT. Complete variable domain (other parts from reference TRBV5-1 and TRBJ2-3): KAGVTQTPRYLIKTRGQQVTLSCSPISGHRSVSWYQQTPGQGLQFLFEYFSETQRNKGNFPGRFSGRQFSNSRSEMNVSTLELGDSALYLCASSLAAAGPADTQYFGPGTRLTVL.

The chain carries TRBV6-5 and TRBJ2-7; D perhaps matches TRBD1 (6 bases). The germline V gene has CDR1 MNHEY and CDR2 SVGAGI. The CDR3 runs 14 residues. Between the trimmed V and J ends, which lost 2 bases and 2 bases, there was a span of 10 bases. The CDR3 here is CASSYQGLTYEQYF. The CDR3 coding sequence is TGTGCCAGCAGTTACCAGGGGCTGACCTACGAGCAGTACTTC.

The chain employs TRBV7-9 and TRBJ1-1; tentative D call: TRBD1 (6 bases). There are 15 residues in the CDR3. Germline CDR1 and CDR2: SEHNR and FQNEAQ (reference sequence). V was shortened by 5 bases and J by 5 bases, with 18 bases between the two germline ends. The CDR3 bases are TGTGCCAGCAGCCCCCCCGACAGGTTCGGGACTGAAGCTTTCTTT. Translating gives CASSPPDRFGTEAFF.

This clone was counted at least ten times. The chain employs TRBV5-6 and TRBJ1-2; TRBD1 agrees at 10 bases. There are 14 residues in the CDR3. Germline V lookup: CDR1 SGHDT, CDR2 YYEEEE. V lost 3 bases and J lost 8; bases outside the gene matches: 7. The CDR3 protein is CASSWGQGQGGYTF. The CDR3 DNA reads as TGTGCCAGCAGCTGGGGACAGGGGCAGGGAGGCTACACCTTC.

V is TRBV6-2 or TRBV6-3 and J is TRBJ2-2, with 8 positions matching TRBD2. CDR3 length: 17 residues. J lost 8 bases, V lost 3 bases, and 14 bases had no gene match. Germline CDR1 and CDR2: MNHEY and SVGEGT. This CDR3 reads CASSYLPGRASSGELFF. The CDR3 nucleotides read TGTGCCAGCAGTTATTTGCCCGGGAGGGCCTCGTCAGGGGAGCTGTTTTTT.

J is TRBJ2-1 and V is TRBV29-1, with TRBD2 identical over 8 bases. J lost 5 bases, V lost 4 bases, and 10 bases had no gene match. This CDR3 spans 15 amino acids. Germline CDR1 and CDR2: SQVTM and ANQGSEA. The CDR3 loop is CSVGLLAGGDNEQFF. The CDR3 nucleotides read TGCAGCGTTGGACTCCTAGCGGGTGGGGACAATGAGCAGTTCTTC.

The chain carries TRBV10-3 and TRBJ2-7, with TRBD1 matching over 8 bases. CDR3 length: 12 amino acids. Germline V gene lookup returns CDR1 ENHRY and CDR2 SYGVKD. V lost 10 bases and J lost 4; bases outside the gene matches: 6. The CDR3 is CATRTGFYEQYF. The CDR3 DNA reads TGTGCCACCCGGACAGGGTTTTACGAGCAGTACTTC.

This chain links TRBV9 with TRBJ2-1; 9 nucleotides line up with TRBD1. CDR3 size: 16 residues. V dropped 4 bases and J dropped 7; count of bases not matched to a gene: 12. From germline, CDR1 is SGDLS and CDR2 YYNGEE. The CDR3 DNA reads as TGTGCCAGCAGCTCCAGGACCCGGGACAGGGTGAATGAGCAGTTCTTC. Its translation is CASSSRTRDRVNEQFF. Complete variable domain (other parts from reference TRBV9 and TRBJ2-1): DSGVTQTPKHLITATGQRVTLRCSPRSGDLSVYWYQQSLDQGLQFLIQYYNGEERAKGNILERFSAQQFPDLHSELNLSSLELGDSALYFCASSSRTRDRVNEQFFGPGTRLTVL.

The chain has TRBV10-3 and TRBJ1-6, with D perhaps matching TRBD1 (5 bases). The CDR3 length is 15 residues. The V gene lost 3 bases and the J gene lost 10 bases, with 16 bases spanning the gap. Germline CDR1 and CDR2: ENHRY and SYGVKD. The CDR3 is CAISEGSRVGSPLHF. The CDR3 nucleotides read TGTGCCATCAGTGAAGGGTCCAGGGTCGGATCACCCCTCCACTTT.

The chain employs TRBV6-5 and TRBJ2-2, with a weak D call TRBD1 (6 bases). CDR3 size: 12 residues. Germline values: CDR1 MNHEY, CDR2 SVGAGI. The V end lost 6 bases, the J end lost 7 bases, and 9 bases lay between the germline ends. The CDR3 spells CASRGGSGELFF. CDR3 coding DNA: TGTGCCAGCAGAGGGGGAAGCGGGGAGCTGTTTTTT.

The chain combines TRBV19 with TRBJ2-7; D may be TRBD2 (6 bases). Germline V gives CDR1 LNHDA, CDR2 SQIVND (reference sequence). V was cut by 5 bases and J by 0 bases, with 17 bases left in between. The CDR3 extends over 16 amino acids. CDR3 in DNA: TGTGCCAGTAGTCCCCGGGTGGCGGAGGGCTCCTACGAGCAGTACTTC. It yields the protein CASSPRVAEGSYEQYF.

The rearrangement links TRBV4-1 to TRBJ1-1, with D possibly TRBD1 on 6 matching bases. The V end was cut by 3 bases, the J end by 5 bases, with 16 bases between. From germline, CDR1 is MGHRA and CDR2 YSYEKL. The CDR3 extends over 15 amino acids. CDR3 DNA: TGCGCCAGCAGCCATCGGGCCAGCCAGGGGACTGAAGCTTTCTTT. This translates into CASSHRASQGTEAFF.

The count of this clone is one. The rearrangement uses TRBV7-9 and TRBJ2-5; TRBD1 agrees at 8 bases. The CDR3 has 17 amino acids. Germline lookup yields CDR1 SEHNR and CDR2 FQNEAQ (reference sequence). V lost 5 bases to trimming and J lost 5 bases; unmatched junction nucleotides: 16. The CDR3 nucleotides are TGTGCCAGCAGCGCCCCCCCTCGGACAGGGAGAAAGGAGACCCAGTACTTC. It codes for CASSAPPRTGRKETQYF.

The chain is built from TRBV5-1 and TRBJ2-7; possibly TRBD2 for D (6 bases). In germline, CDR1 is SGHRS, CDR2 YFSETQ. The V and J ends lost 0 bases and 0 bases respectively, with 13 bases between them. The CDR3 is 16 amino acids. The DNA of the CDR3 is TGCGCCAGCAGCTTGGTGGGCGGAGGGAGCTCCTACGAGCAGTACTTC. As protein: CASSLVGGGSSYEQYF.